The 28 T cell receptor beta chains reported below all come from one sample, sequenced in a study of T cells in Graves' hyperthyroidism and ophthalmopathy. Researchers took RNA transcripts and amplified the TCR beta CDR3 regions from them. HTBI primers were employed in a first-round RT-PCR of the TCR CDR3. From the multiplex PCR reads, TCRdb called clonotypes with MiXCR, one entry per CDR3 protein. The sample yields approximately 700,000 distinct CDR3 sequences, 45% seen once. Material for sequencing was peripheral blood or thyroid tissue (not recorded which). These receptors were obtained from an adult man with Graves' disease, either hyperthyroidism or ophthalmopathy (not recorded which).

This clonotype was observed many times. The V and J genes are TRBV29-1 and TRBJ1-1; maybe TRBD1 (5 bases). Trimming removed 7 bases from V and 1 base from J, with 13 bases in between. Germline V CDR1 and CDR2: SQVTM, ANQGSEA. The CDR3 contains 13 residues. The CDR3 DNA reads as TGCAGCGCCGCGGGGCCGACGAACACTGAAGCTTTCTTT. It yields the protein CSAAGPTNTEAFF.

The chain combines TRBV19 with TRBJ1-1, with a tentative D call TRBD1 (6 bases). The germline CDR1 and CDR2 sequences are LNHDA and SQIVND (reference sequence). The V gene lost 1 base and the J gene lost 5 bases, with 14 bases spanning the gap. The CDR3 runs 15 residues. The CDR3 sequence is CASSIGGGRRTEAFF. CDR3 DNA sequence: TGTGCCAGTAGTATAGGTGGGGGGCGCCGGACTGAAGCTTTCTTT.

The chain recombines TRBV5-8 with TRBJ2-7; the match to TRBD2 covers 11 bases. The CDR3 covers 16 residues. Germline values: CDR1 SGHTS, CDR2 YDEGEE. Trimming took 4 bases from V and 3 from J; bases not matched to a gene: 9. The CDR3 coding sequence is TGTGCCAGCAGCACCGGGACTAGCGGAGGCTTCTACGAGCAGTACTTC. Protein: CASSTGTSGGFYEQYF.

This clonotype was recorded many times. The rearrangement joins TRBV2 to TRBJ1-5; 8 positions match TRBD1. CDR1 and CDR2 from the germline V gene are SNHLY and FYNNEI. Losses at the gene ends were 10 bases for V and 1 base for J; bases not matched to a gene: 12. The CDR3 contains 16 residues. CDR3 loop: CATSGGSSKSNQPQHF. The CDR3 nucleotides are TGTGCCACCTCAGGGGGCAGCTCCAAGAGCAATCAGCCCCAGCATTTT.

The chain couples TRBV7-9 to TRBJ1-2; possible D gene TRBD1, 6 bases. The CDR3 runs to 12 residues. Per germline, CDR1 SEHNR and CDR2 FQNEAQ (reference sequence). Trimming shortened V by 4 bases and J by 7 bases, and 10 bases separated the two germline ends. The DNA of the CDR3 is TGTGCCAGCAGCTCCGGGACACTTGGCTACACCTTC. Protein sequence: CASSSGTLGYTF.

This chain links TRBV19 with TRBJ1-2; 8 bases agree with TRBD1. This CDR3 has 18 amino acids. Germline-derived CDR1 and CDR2 are LNHDA and SQIVND (reference sequence). The trim removed 3 bases at V and 4 bases at J, leaving 16 bases unmatched. CDR3 residues: CASSIHRGIGSGFYGYTF. In DNA form, the CDR3 reads TGTGCCAGTAGTATTCACAGGGGGATTGGAAGTGGATTCTATGGCTACACCTTC. The whole variable domain, filled in from reference TRBV19 and TRBJ1-2, reads DGGITQSPKYLFRKEGQNVTLSCEQNLNHDAMYWYRQDPGQGLRLIYYSQIVNDFQKGDIAEGYSVSREKKESFPLTVTSAQKNPTAFYLCASSIHRGIGSGFYGYTFGSGTRLTVV.

This clonotype occurred a few times. The chain links TRBV4-2 to TRBJ1-2; perhaps TRBD1 as D (6 bases). Germline V gene sequence: CDR1 LGHNA, CDR2 YNFKEQ. The CDR3 consists of 15 residues. V dropped 8 bases and J dropped 0 bases, with 16 bases sitting between them. For the CDR3, the DNA is TGTGCCAGCTCCCGGGGGGCCGAAGCTAACTATGGCTACACCTTC. Translation: CASSRGAEANYGYTF.

This clonotype appeared many times. The rearrangement uses TRBV30 and TRBJ1-2; D perhaps matches TRBD1 (5 bases). Germline V CDR1 and CDR2: GTSNPN, SVGIG (reference sequence). Between the trimmed V and J ends, which lost 2 bases and 0 bases, there was a span of 7 bases. The CDR3 consists of 13 residues. CDR3 nucleotide sequence: TGTGCCTGGAGTAGACAGACTAACTATGGCTACACCTTC. Translation gives CAWSRQTNYGYTF.

The table lists this clonotype with a few counts. The chain joins TRBV6-1 to TRBJ1-5; the D gene is possibly TRBD1 (5 bases). The length of the CDR3 is 14 residues. CDR1 is MNHNS, CDR2 SASEGT, per germline. V lost 7 bases and J 2 bases, leaving 12 bases between the germline ends. The CDR3 region is CASTGTRGNQPQHF. CDR3 nucleotides: TGTGCCAGCACCGGGACTCGAGGCAATCAGCCCCAGCATTTT.

V and J are TRBV9 and TRBJ1-1; TRBD1 is a possible D gene (6 bases). The length of the CDR3 is 14 residues. Germline loops: CDR1 SGDLS, CDR2 YYNGEE. V gave up 6 bases and J gave up 0 bases, with 12 bases separating them. CDR3 sequence reads: CASTTDSLNTEAFF. CDR3 bases: TGTGCCAGCACCACGGACAGTTTGAACACTGAAGCTTTCTTT.

The chain combines TRBV9 with TRBJ1-1; TRBD1 matches 8 bases. V lost 7 bases to trimming and J lost 1 base; unmatched junction nucleotides: 9. CDR3 length: 15 amino acids. Germline V gives CDR1 SGDLS, CDR2 YYNGEE. The CDR3 coding sequence is TGTGCCAGCGTTGTGAGAGGGACAGGGAACACTGAAGCTTTCTTT. The encoded protein is CASVVRGTGNTEAFF.

This clonotype was observed a handful of times. The chain combines TRBV7-6 with TRBJ1-4; D gene ambiguous. Germline CDR1 and CDR2: SGHVS and FNYEAQ. There are 15 residues in the CDR3. V dropped 3 bases and J dropped 1 base, with 9 bases sitting between them. CDR3 sequence reads: CASSFLLGTNEKLFF. CDR3 nucleotide sequence: TGTGCCAGCAGCTTCCTCTTGGGAACTAATGAAAAACTGTTTTTT.

This clonotype was counted only a few times. The V gene is TRBV5-1, the J gene TRBJ2-5, with D possibly called TRBD1 or TRBD2 (5 bases each). CDR3 size: 15 residues. Germline values: CDR1 SGHRS, CDR2 YFSETQ. Trimming pared 5 bases from V and 2 bases from J, leaving 16 bases between. The CDR3 spells CASRPPGPRQETQYF. The CDR3 coding sequence is TGCGCCAGCAGGCCACCGGGACCTAGACAAGAGACCCAGTACTTC.

The chain employs TRBV2 and TRBJ1-2; D remains unclear. The germline gives CDR1 SNHLY, CDR2 FYNNEI. CDR3 length equals 12 residues. Trimming shortened V by 4 bases and J by 12 bases, and 15 bases separated the two germline ends. CDR3 region: CASSVGYSGNTF. The CDR3 DNA reads as TGTGCCAGCAGTGTAGGCTACTCTGGAAACACCTTC.

V usage is TRBV15 and J usage is TRBJ1-1; 8 nucleotides agree with TRBD1. This CDR3 comprises 15 residues. J lost 6 bases, V lost 0 bases, and 6 bases had no gene match. Germline CDR1 is LNHNV and CDR2 is YYDKDF (reference sequence). The CDR3 bases are TGTGCCACCAGCAGAGATCGACAGGGGCCCGCTGAAGCTTTCTTT. Translation: CATSRDRQGPAEAFF. Full variable domain (remainder filled in from reference TRBV15 and TRBJ1-1): DAMVIQNPRYQVTQFGKPVTLSCSQTLNHNVMYWYQQKSSQAPKLLFHYYDKDFNNEADTPDNFQSRRPNTSFCFLDIRSPGLGDTAMYLCATSRDRQGPAEAFFGQGTRLTVV.

This clonotype was counted between two and nine times. The chain recombines TRBV2 with TRBJ1-6, with D perhaps matching TRBD1 (5 bases). Germline lookup yields CDR1 SNHLY and CDR2 FYNNEI. Trimming took off 4 bases at V and 4 bases at J, with 14 bases between the two ends. The CDR3 is made up of 16 amino acids. CDR3 coding DNA: TGTGCCAGCAGTGTGAGCAGACAGCTATATAATTCACCCCTCCACTTT. This translates into CASSVSRQLYNSPLHF.

This clonotype was seen many times. The rearrangement uses TRBV29-1 and TRBJ1-1; D ambiguous. CDR3 length equals 12 residues. Per the germline V gene, CDR1 is SQVTM and CDR2 is ANQGSEA. Trimming pared 5 bases from V and 4 bases from J, leaving 11 bases between. CDR3 bases: TGCAGCGTTAAAGGTGGGTCCACTGAAGCTTTCTTT. It codes for CSVKGGSTEAFF.

The gene calls are TRBV30 and TRBJ1-1; D is unresolved. Germline CDR1 GTSNPN, CDR2 SVGIG (reference sequence). V was clipped by 1 base and J by 11 bases, with 8 bases between them. The CDR3 extends over 10 amino acids. The CDR3 sequence is CAWSEEGAFF. The CDR3 coding sequence is TGTGCCTGGAGTGAGGAGGGTGCTTTCTTT.

The sample holds a few counts of this clonotype. The chain combines TRBV29-1 with TRBJ2-7; possibly TRBD2 for D (7 bases). The germline V gene encodes CDR1 SQVTM and CDR2 ANQGSEA. The CDR3 is 14 amino acids. Trimming cost V 5 bases and J 0 bases, with 14 bases left between them. CDR3 sequence (DNA): TGCAGCGTTAGGGGGGGAGGGGGCTCCTACGAGCAGTACTTC. This sequence encodes CSVRGGGGSYEQYF.

The chain has TRBV25-1 and TRBJ1-1; D possibly corresponds to TRBD1 (5 bases). The CDR3 spans 13 residues. Trimming pared 7 bases from V and 1 base from J, leaving 10 bases between. Germline values: CDR1 MGHDK, CDR2 SYGVNS. The CDR3 DNA is TGTGCCAGCAAACAACAGGAGAACACTGAAGCTTTCTTT. Its translation is CASKQQENTEAFF.

V usage is TRBV7-6 and J usage is TRBJ2-3, with TRBD2 matching 10 bases. Unmatched junction bases numbered 15, after V lost 5 bases and J lost 4 bases. Germline CDR1 reads SGHVS; CDR2 reads FNYEAQ. CDR3 length: 18 amino acids. The CDR3 loop is CASSPRSGRVLGPDTQYF. Here the CDR3 DNA reads TGTGCCAGCAGCCCCCGCAGCGGGAGGGTCCTAGGTCCAGATACGCAGTATTTT.

The gene calls are TRBV12-3 or TRBV12-4 and TRBJ2-3; D unclear. The CDR3 has 12 residues. V lost 7 bases, J lost 6 bases, and 11 bases lay in between. The CDR3 DNA reads TGTGCCAGCACCCAACGCGTGGATACGCAGTATTTT. It is translated as CASTQRVDTQYF.

This chain connects TRBV7-8 to TRBJ2-7, with D unclear. The V end was cut by 1 base, the J end by 2 bases, with 9 bases between. Germline V gene data show CDR1 as SGHVS and CDR2 as FQNEAQ. The CDR3 has 14 amino acids. The CDR3 loop reads CASSLGGFAYEQYF. The CDR3 DNA reads as TGTGCCAGCAGCTTAGGGGGTTTTGCCTACGAGCAGTACTTC.

This clonotype came up a few times. This chain connects TRBV7-2 to TRBJ1-1, with D perhaps TRBD1 (6 bases). Germline CDR1 reads SGHTA; CDR2 reads FQGNSA. The CDR3 has 15 residues. The V end lost 2 bases, the J end lost 0 bases, and 10 bases lay between the germline ends. This CDR3 reads CASSLWGQLNTEAFF. CDR3 nucleotide sequence: TGTGCCAGCAGCTTATGGGGGCAATTGAACACTGAAGCTTTCTTT.

The rearrangement uses TRBV29-1 and TRBJ1-4, with 8 bases aligning to TRBD1. CDR3 length: 14 amino acids. CDR1 is SQVTM and CDR2 is ANQGSEA in the germline V gene. V lost 7 bases to trimming and J lost 8 bases; unmatched junction nucleotides: 12. CDR3 DNA sequence: TGCAGCGGCGTTCGGACAGGGAGGAAAGAAAAACTGTTTTTT. As protein: CSGVRTGRKEKLFF.

This clonotype was detected ten times or more. V usage is TRBV6-5 and J usage is TRBJ1-1; a weak D match, TRBD1 (5 bases). Germline CDR1 is MNHEY and CDR2 is SVGAGI. This CDR3 spans 12 amino acids. Trimming shortened V by 0 bases and J by 8 bases, and 7 bases separated the two germline ends. DNA of the CDR3: TGTGCCAGCAGTTACTCGACAGAAGAAGCTTTCTTT. Residues: CASSYSTEEAFF.

Ten or more counts support this clonotype. The chain links TRBV14 to TRBJ1-6; D is ambiguous. This CDR3 comprises 13 residues. Germline lookup yields CDR1 SGHDN and CDR2 FVKESK. Trimming left V 1 base short and J 8 bases short, with 6 bases between. This CDR3 is CASSQVSDSPLHF. The CDR3, as DNA: TGTGCCAGCAGCCAAGTATCGGATTCACCCCTCCACTTT.

The table lists this clonotype with many counts. The chain joins TRBV7-2 to TRBJ2-7, with 8 bases that match TRBD2. The ends lost 1 base at V and 3 bases at J; junction bases unmatched: 5. Germline V gives CDR1 SGHTA, CDR2 FQGNSA. The CDR3 contains 15 residues. Here the CDR3 reads CASSLGGTSVYEQYF. CDR3 nucleotide sequence: TGTGCCAGCAGCTTAGGAGGGACTAGTGTCTACGAGCAGTACTTC.